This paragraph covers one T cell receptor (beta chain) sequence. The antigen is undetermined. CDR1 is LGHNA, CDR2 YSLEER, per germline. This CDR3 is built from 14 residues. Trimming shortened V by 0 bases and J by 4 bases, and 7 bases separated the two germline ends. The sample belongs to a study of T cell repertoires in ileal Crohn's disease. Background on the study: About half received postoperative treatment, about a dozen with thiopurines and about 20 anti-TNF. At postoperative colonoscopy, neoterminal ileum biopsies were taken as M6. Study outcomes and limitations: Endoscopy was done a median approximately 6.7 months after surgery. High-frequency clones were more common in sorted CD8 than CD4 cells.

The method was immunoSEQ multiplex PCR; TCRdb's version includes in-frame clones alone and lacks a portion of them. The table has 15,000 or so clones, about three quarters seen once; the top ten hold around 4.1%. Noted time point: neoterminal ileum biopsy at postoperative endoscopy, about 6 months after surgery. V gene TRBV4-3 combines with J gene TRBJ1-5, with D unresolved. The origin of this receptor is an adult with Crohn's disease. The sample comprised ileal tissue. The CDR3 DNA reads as TGCGCCAGCAGCCAAGAAATGGGGAATCAGCCCCAGCATTTT. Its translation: CASSQEMGNQPQHF.